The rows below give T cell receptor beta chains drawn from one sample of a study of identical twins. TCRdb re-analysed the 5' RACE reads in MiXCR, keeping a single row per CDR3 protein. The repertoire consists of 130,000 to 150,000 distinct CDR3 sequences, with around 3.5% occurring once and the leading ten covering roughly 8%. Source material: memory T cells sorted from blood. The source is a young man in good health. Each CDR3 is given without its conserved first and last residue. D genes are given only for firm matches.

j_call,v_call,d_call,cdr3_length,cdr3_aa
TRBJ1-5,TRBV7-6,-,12,ASSLGRGNQPQH
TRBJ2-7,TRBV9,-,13,ASSVDGLGWDEQY
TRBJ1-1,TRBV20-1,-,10,SAPGQASEAF
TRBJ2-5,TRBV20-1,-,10,SAYTEQETQY
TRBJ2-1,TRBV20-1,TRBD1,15,SARGIGQGISYNEQF
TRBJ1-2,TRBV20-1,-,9,SATGTYGYT
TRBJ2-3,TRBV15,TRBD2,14,ATSPRSGGRADTQY
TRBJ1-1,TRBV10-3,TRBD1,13,AAQGDRQLNTEAF
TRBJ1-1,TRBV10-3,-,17,AISDHVPGSSFENTEAF
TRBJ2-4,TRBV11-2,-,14,ASSPYGQKAKNIQY
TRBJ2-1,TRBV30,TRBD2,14,AWRTGTSAPYNEQF
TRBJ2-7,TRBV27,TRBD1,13,ASSLSPGQGVEQY
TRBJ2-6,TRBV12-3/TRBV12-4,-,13,ASRSWSSGANVLT
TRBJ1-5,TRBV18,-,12,ASSPGNSNQPQH
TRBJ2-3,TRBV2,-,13,ASSDSTNPTDTQY
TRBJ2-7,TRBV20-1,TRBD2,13,SATPKGRGTYEQY
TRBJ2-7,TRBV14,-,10,ASSPNGYEQY
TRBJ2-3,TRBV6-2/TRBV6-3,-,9,ASSYSERQY
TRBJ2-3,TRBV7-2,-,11,ASRPGSTDTQY
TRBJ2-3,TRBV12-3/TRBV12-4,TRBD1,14,ASSSVWTGGSDTQY
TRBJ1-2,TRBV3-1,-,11,ASSQEGSYGYT
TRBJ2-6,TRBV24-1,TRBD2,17,ATSGVTSGSHSGANVLT
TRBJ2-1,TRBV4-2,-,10,ASSQTSSEQF
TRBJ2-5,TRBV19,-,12,ASSIGLGLKTQY
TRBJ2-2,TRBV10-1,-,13,ASSSRGLNTGELF
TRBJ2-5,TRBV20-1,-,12,SARARDPRETQY
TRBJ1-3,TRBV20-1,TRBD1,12,SARTGGSGNTIY
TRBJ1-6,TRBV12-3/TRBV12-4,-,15,ASSLGAPQGYNSPLH
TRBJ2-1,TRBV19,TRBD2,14,ASSSILAGVRNEQF
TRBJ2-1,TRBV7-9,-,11,ASRTGTNNEQF
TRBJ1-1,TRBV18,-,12,ASSLSQENTEAF
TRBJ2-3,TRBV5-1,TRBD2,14,ASNLIGREGPDTQY
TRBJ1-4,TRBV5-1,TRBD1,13,ASSFQGAPSEKLF
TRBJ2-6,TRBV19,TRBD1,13,ASRDRGFGANVLT
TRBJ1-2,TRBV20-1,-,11,SARGTGSDGYT
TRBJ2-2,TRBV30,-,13,AWRYPYHQGGELF
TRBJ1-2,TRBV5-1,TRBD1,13,ASSRTGAQGNGYT
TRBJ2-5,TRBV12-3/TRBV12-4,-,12,ASSYGTAQSAQY
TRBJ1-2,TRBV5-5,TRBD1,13,ASSVGQGFGYGYT
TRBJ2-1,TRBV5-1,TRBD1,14,ASSLAKDRALGEQF
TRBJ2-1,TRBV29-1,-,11,SMGVAVDNEQF
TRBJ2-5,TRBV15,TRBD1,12,ATSAGQGAETQY
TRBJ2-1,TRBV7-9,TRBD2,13,ASSLAGGPVNEQF
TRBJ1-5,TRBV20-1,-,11,SASSVSNQPQH
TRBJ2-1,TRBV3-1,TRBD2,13,ASSQDAGLAGGQF
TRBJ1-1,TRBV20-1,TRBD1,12,SHGTGSDQVEAF
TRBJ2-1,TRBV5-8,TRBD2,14,ASSLGPTGGAGEQF
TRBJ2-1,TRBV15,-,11,ATSRVRGNEQF
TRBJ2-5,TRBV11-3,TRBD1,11,ATQGQGSETQY
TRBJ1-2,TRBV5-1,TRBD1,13,ASSQRPDRADGYT